Listed below are T cell receptor beta chains from one sample, sequenced in a study of identical twins. TCRdb fed the 5' RACE reads into MiXCR, producing one record per CDR3 protein. Of around 240,000 distinct CDR3 sequences listed, roughly 7% were seen once; the top ten hold approximately 3.7%. This sample was also put to use in a study of yellow fever vaccine responses in identical twins.

Sequenced: memory (CD45RO+) T cells sorted from blood. Receptors originate from a young woman in good health. Each CDR3 is given with its conserved first and last residue. Fields, in order: J gene, clone size, D gene, V gene, CDR3 DNA, CDR3 protein. The D gene is left open where the match is weak. The size of a clone is reported for some rows only, either as once, few or many, or as a class for expanded clones.

TRBJ2-7	many	.	TRBV12-3/TRBV12-4	TGTGCCAGCACCCTCGACAGTATCTCCTACGAGCAGTACTTC	CASTLDSISYEQYF
TRBJ2-1	many	.	TRBV7-8	TGTGCCAGCAGCGCCAGGGTCGTGTCCTACAATGAGCAGTTCTTC	CASSARVVSYNEQFF
TRBJ2-7	.	TRBD1	TRBV28	TGTGCCAGCAGCCCAGGGGGCGCGATCCACGAGCAGTACTTC	CASSPGGAIHEQYF
TRBJ2-7	many	TRBD2	TRBV7-8	TGTGCCAGCAGCTTAGTGGATAGCGGGAGCCTCCACGAGCAGTACTTC	CASSLVDSGSLHEQYF
TRBJ1-3	many	.	TRBV4-1	TGCGCCAGCAGCCAAGGACAGGCTGGAAACACCATATATTTT	CASSQGQAGNTIYF
TRBJ2-7	many	.	TRBV7-2	TGTGCCAGCAGCTTACGGAGCACGGGGGAGCAGTACTTC	CASSLRSTGEQYF
TRBJ2-5	few	.	TRBV29-1	TGCAGCGTGGCGGGACAGACACGCGAGACCCAGTACTTC	CSVAGQTRETQYF
TRBJ2-5	few	.	TRBV20-1	TGCAGTGTGCGGCAGGGCGCCGAGACCCAGTACTTC	CSVRQGAETQYF
TRBJ2-2	many	.	TRBV20-1	TGCAGTGCTAGAGATCCCTCCGCGTCCAACACCGGGGAGCTGTTTTTT	CSARDPSASNTGELFF
TRBJ2-2	many	TRBD2	TRBV9	TGTGCCAGCAGCGGGGGACTAGCGGGAGCAAGCGGGGAGCTGTTTTTT	CASSGGLAGASGELFF
TRBJ2-7	.	.	TRBV24-1	TGTGCCACCAGTGGAGCGGCTAGCGAGAGGGGGGAGCAGTACTTC	CATSGAASERGEQYF
TRBJ2-1	many	TRBD2	TRBV4-2	TGTGCCAGCAGCCAAGACAAGCGGGAGGGCTACAATGAGCAGTTCTTC	CASSQDKREGYNEQFF
TRBJ1-2	.	.	TRBV20-1	TGCAGTGCTAGGACGGGTGGCTACACCTTC	CSARTGGYTF
TRBJ1-2	.	.	TRBV2	TGTGCCAGCAGTTGGGACATGGGAGGCTACACCTTC	CASSWDMGGYTF
TRBJ2-7	few	TRBD2	TRBV4-1	TGCGCCAGCAGCCGAATTAGCGGGATTTCCTACGAGCAGTACTTC	CASSRISGISYEQYF
TRBJ2-1	few	.	TRBV5-1	TGCGCCAGCAGCTTGCCACAGGGACTAAGGGGGCTAAACAATGAGCAGTTCTTC	CASSLPQGLRGLNNEQFF
TRBJ2-7	.	.	TRBV6-6	TGTGCCAGCAGTTACCATCTATCTGAGCAGTACTTC	CASSYHLSEQYF
TRBJ2-5	many	TRBD2	TRBV7-2	TGTGCCAGCAGCAAGCGGACTAGCGGGAGGTACTTC	CASSKRTSGRYF
TRBJ2-1	many	.	TRBV11-2	TGTGCCAGCAGCTTAAGCCTTTCGGAGGGGGGGCCAAACAATGAGCAGTTCTTC	CASSLSLSEGGPNNEQFF
TRBJ2-5	.	.	TRBV18	TGTGCCAGCTCACCACTGAAGACCCAGTACTTC	CASSPLKTQYF
TRBJ2-5	many	TRBD2	TRBV11-2	TGTGCCAGCAGCTTAGAGATCAGGACTAGCGGGAGAGGGGAGACCCAGTACTTC	CASSLEIRTSGRGETQYF
TRBJ2-4	many	.	TRBV20-1	TGCAGTGCTAGTGATCCAGCCAAAAACATTCAGTACTTC	CSASDPAKNIQYF
TRBJ1-2	many	.	TRBV2	TGTGCCAGCAGTGTGGGGCGGGGAATAGTCGACTATGGCTACACCTTC	CASSVGRGIVDYGYTF
TRBJ2-3	few	.	TRBV28	TGTGCCAGCAAACTACTTTCAGGTGGAGATACGCAGTATTTT	CASKLLSGGDTQYF
TRBJ2-5	few	.	TRBV24-1	TGTGCCACCTCGGGGTATGGAGAGACCCAGTACTTC	CATSGYGETQYF
TRBJ2-1	few	TRBD2	TRBV19	TGTGCCAGTAGTAGAGTAGCGGGAGGGGTCCAGTTCTTC	CASSRVAGGVQFF
TRBJ2-1	.	.	TRBV11-1	TGTGCCAGCAGCTTACTTCGGGGGCCGTACAATGAGCAGTTCTTC	CASSLLRGPYNEQFF
TRBJ2-3	.	TRBD1	TRBV12-3/TRBV12-4	TGTGCCAGCAGTCGCCTAGGACAGGGGTCAGATACGCAGTATTTT	CASSRLGQGSDTQYF
TRBJ2-3	few	TRBD2	TRBV7-6	TGTGCCAGCAGCTTAAATTATGGGAGCGGGGGGGCCCAAGATACGCAGTATTTT	CASSLNYGSGGAQDTQYF
TRBJ2-5	many	TRBD2	TRBV12-3/TRBV12-4	TGTGCCAGCACCGCAGGGACTAGCGGGGGACAAGAGACCCAGTACTTC	CASTAGTSGGQETQYF
TRBJ2-5	many	.	TRBV5-1	TGCGCCAGCAGCTCCGCCGGAGAACGCCAAGAGACCCAGTACTTC	CASSSAGERQETQYF
TRBJ1-2	few	.	TRBV27	TGTGCCAGCAGTCGCGGACAGAGCTATGGCTACACCTTC	CASSRGQSYGYTF
TRBJ1-6	.	.	TRBV14	TGTGCCAGCAGCAACTCAGGGGTTGGGAGGTCACCCCTCCACTTT	CASSNSGVGRSPLHF
TRBJ2-7	.	.	TRBV28	TGTGCCAGCAGTAAACCGCAGGGCGCCTACGAGCAGTACTTC	CASSKPQGAYEQYF
TRBJ2-2	few	.	TRBV5-1	TGCGCCAGCAGTCCGGGGGTGTTAACCGGGGAGCTGTTTTTT	CASSPGVLTGELFF
TRBJ2-1	many	.	TRBV9	TGTGCCAGCAGCCTCCCGGGGTCAAGCTCCTACAATGAGCAGTTCTTC	CASSLPGSSSYNEQFF
TRBJ1-3	many	.	TRBV12-3/TRBV12-4	TGTGCCAGCAGACTAGGACCGAACTCTGGAAACACCATATATTTT	CASRLGPNSGNTIYF
TRBJ1-4	few	.	TRBV5-1	TGCGCCAGCAGCTTGGTAGGGGGTGAAAAACTGTTTTTT	CASSLVGGEKLFF
TRBJ2-6	.	.	TRBV6-1	TGTGCCAGCAGTCCACAGGGACCCTCTGGGGCCAACGTCCTGACTTTC	CASSPQGPSGANVLTF
TRBJ2-1	few	TRBD2	TRBV18	TGTGCCAGCTCACCTATGGCAGCGGGGCGCTCCTACAATGAGCAGTTCTTC	CASSPMAAGRSYNEQFF
TRBJ2-1	many	.	TRBV10-3	TGTGCCATCTCCGATCGATTTTACGACAATGAGCAGTTCTTC	CAISDRFYDNEQFF
TRBJ2-6	.	.	TRBV6-2/TRBV6-3	TGTGCCAGCACCCCAGCCCCGGGCTACTCTGGGGCCAACGTCCTGACTTTC	CASTPAPGYSGANVLTF